Included here is one T cell receptor (beta chain) sequence, with context. Which antigen it targets is not known. Base qualities are not provided; no much larger clone lies one nucleotide away. This sample was included in a study of blood T cell repertoires in COVID-19 (dated by TCRdb to the early 2020s). About the investigation overall: Samples from collaborators originated in the United States, Italy and Spain and spanned both the acute and convalescent phases of COVID-19. Deeply sampled blood TCRbeta repertoires from subjects exposed to, actively infected with, or recovered from COVID-19 were included in the dataset. The prospective study material was composed of cDNA or gDNA derived from T cells, B-cell-depleted T cells, or PBMCs. The repertoires were released in a freely available public database intended as a resource for research on the immune response to SARS-CoV-2. The samples were drawn from two sources: the first 160 participants of the ongoing ImmuneRACE study, and over 950 subjects contributed by 6 global collaborators. A de-identified subject ID, COVID-19 status, age in years and sex were almost always included in the sample metadata. Where HLA class I and class II types were available, the types were taken from metadata supplied by the sample provider, not from assay-based typing. Broad study findings and their caveats: Clinical and demographic metadata were provided uncurated, with the amount varying by source and participant.

Whole blood was collected in K2EDTA tubes by collaborating institutions according to the institutions' own protocols. For TCRbeta analysis, collaborator samples were shipped as frozen whole blood, as isolated PBMCs, or as DNA extracted from either sample type. TCRbeta CDR3 regions were amplified from genomic DNA using the immunoSEQ Assay, a bias-controlled multiplex PCR. The study's processing was this. The number of nucleated cells in each sample was estimated by amplification of reference gene primers within the assay. Sequence reads were collapsed and filtered to measure the absolute abundance of every unique TCRbeta CDR3 rearrangement. Productive Simpson clonality was computed per sample as the square root of Simpson's diversity index over productive rearrangements. TCRdb provides this immuneACCESS table in a form limited to in-frame rearrangements. Some clones are lacking; in checked studies, under half of them reflect an unresolved V gene, and why the rest are absent is not known. The D gene and trimming were derived from the DNA, and the V and J assignments and clone size from that table. The sample table records 110,000 or so clones; 81% of these occur just once. The leading ten clones occupy under 2% of the sample.

The material sequenced was peripheral blood. The sequence was collected from a man aged 45-65 years with acute or convalescent COVID-19.

The CDR3 amino acid sequence is: CASSLGQSNQPQHF. The bases read TGTGCCAGCAGTCTCGGACAGAGCAATCAGCCCCAGCATTTT. The sequence links TRBV25-1 to TRBJ1-5, with TRBD1 tentatively as D gene (6 bases match). V is pared back by 5 bases and J by 1 base, with 9 bases lying between the germline termini. Per the germline V gene, MGHDK is the CDR1 and SYGVNS is the CDR2. There are 14 amino acids in the CDR3, from cysteine to phenylalanine inclusive. This entry keeps only the CDR3 DNA: 42 bases, framed from base 1.